The present TCR beta chain was sequenced within a study of cytomegalovirus exposure and HLA in healthy donors. Across the study: Around 85 million unique TCR sequences came from HLA-typed donors in an early release. Findings and caveats of the study: A later examination showed that TCR association rates differed by HLA locus, with DRB1 most and HLA-C fewest. Later analysis demonstrated an association between a missense DCLRE1C variant and TCR beta V- and J-gene trimming. TCR beta sequences reportedly predicted the HLA-A and HLA-B alleles of most subjects accurately.

13 Jbeta primers and 60 Vbeta primers were used for the PCR. The assay was immunoSEQ multiplex PCR, and TCRdb's table has in-frame clones only and misses some. This repertoire includes approximately 150,000 clones. The CDR3 loop spans 13 amino acids. The trim removed 6 bases at V and 5 bases at J, leaving 6 bases unmatched. Germline V gene data show CDR1 as MNHEY and CDR2 as SMNVEV (reference sequence). Concerning this clone itself: Its antigen is undetermined.

This TCR came from a woman in her thirties or forties in good health and CMV-seronegative. The rearrangement links TRBV27 to TRBJ2-7; TRBD1 matches 8 bases. Sequencing used PBMCs. This CDR3 reads CASRRQGFNEQYF. The CDR3 bases are TGTGCCAGCAGGAGACAGGGGTTCAACGAGCAGTACTTC.